This entry lists 30 T cell receptor beta chains sequenced from one sample in a study of OX40 agonist ivuxolimab in advanced cancers. Here immunoSEQ multiplex PCR was the method, and the copy in TCRdb shows in-frame clones only, minus some. Of about 110,000 clones in the sample, 85% to 95% were seen once. The material was CD4+ or CD8+ T cells sorted from blood, obtained in a trial of the OX40 agonist ivuxolimab. The source of these receptors is an adult with an advanced solid tumor such as melanoma, head and neck, liver or kidney cancer.

The V call is TRBV6-1, the J call TRBJ2-7; 8 bases are shared with TRBD2. The CDR3 has 14 residues. The J segment lost 3 bases and the V segment lost 2 bases, leaving 3 bases of the junction unmatched. CDR1 and CDR2 from the germline V gene are MNHNS and SASEGT. The CDR3 region has the DNA TGTGCCAGCAGTGAAAGCGGGAGAGACTACGAGCAGTACTTC. Translated: CASSESGRDYEQYF.

This chain uses TRBV7-9 with TRBJ2-7, with D tentatively TRBD2 (5 bases). The CDR3 runs to 15 residues. From germline, CDR1 is SEHNR and CDR2 FQNEAQ (reference sequence). V gave up 1 base and J gave up 4 bases, with 14 bases separating them. This CDR3 is CASSLVGLGSYEQYF. Here the CDR3 DNA reads TGTGCCAGCAGCTTAGTTGGGCTAGGGAGTTACGAGCAGTACTTC.

V usage is TRBV30 and J usage is TRBJ1-1; D might be TRBD1 (5 bases). This CDR3 is built from 12 residues. The germline gives CDR1 GTSNPN, CDR2 SVGIG (reference sequence). The V end lost 5 bases, the J end lost 0 bases, and 7 bases lay between the germline ends. The CDR3 region is CAWGGVNTEAFF. As DNA, the CDR3 is TGTGCCTGGGGGGGGGTGAACACTGAAGCTTTCTTT.

The chain uses TRBV6-1 and TRBJ2-7, with a weak D call TRBD2 (5 bases). The CDR3 extends over 13 amino acids. Per germline, CDR1 MNHNS and CDR2 SASEGT. Trimming pared 6 bases from V and 0 bases from J, leaving 9 bases between. CDR3 coding DNA: TGTGCCAGCAGCACACGGGGCTCCTACGAGCAGTACTTC. Protein: CASSTRGSYEQYF.

V and J are TRBV21-1 and TRBJ1-5. TRBV21-1 is an annotated pseudogene. This CDR3 is 15 amino acids long. CDR3 loop: CASSKGRGYGQPQHF. DNA for the CDR3: TGTGCCAGCAGCAAAGGGAGGGGATATGGTCAGCCCCAGCATTTT.

The chain recombines TRBV6-6 with TRBJ1-5; 10 bases map to TRBD1. CDR3 length: 16 residues. From germline, CDR1 is MNHNY and CDR2 SVGAGI (reference sequence). Unmatched junction bases numbered 5, after V lost 2 bases and J lost 4 bases. DNA for the CDR3: TGTGCCAGCAGTTACCCGACAGGGGGCGGGAATCAGCCCCAGCATTTT. Residues: CASSYPTGGGNQPQHF.

V usage is TRBV6-1 and J usage is TRBJ1-2; D gene ambiguous. The CDR3 loop spans 15 amino acids. The ends were cut back, 0 bases at V and 5 bases at J, with 13 bases in the middle. From germline, CDR1 is MNHNS and CDR2 SASEGT. The CDR3 sequence: CASSEAAGWDYGYTF. Here the CDR3 DNA reads TGTGCCAGCAGTGAAGCCGCTGGGTGGGATTATGGCTACACCTTC.

The chain links TRBV21-1 to TRBJ2-7; TRBD2 reflects the table's D call only, with no check against the DNA. TRBV21-1 corresponds to a pseudogene. This CDR3 is 16 amino acids long. CDR3 sequence reads: CASSARLAGDTYEQYF. The CDR3 nucleotides are TGTGCCAGCAGCGCGCGACTAGCGGGTGATACCTACGAGCAGTACTTC.

This chain uses TRBV14 with TRBJ2-7; D might be TRBD2 (5 bases). Germline lookup yields CDR1 SGHDN and CDR2 FVKESK. The CDR3 runs to 17 residues. Trimming stripped 4 bases from V and 2 bases from J, with 21 bases between. The CDR3 loop reads CASSRSSGTLDTYEQYF. CDR3 bases: TGTGCCAGCAGCCGATCCTCGGGAACACTAGATACCTACGAGCAGTACTTC. The full variable domain, rest sourced from reference TRBV14 and TRBJ2-7, is EAGVTQFPSHSVIEKGQTVTLRCDPISGHDNLYWYRRVMGKEIKFLLHFVKESKQDESGMPNNRFLAERTGGTYSTLKVQPAELEDSGVYFCASSRSSGTLDTYEQYFGPGTRLTVT.

The V gene is TRBV14, the J gene TRBJ2-3; 13 bases match TRBD2. Per the germline V gene, CDR1 is SGHDN and CDR2 is FVKESK. There are 19 residues in the CDR3. Losses at the gene ends were 0 bases for V and 0 bases for J; bases not matched to a gene: 6. The CDR3 region is CASSQEGLAGRGSTDTQYF. In DNA, the CDR3 is TGTGCCAGCAGCCAAGAGGGACTAGCGGGAAGGGGGAGCACAGATACGCAGTATTTT. Looking up the rest from reference TRBV14 and TRBJ2-3 gives the full variable domain: EAGVTQFPSHSVIEKGQTVTLRCDPISGHDNLYWYRRVMGKEIKFLLHFVKESKQDESGMPNNRFLAERTGGTYSTLKVQPAELEDSGVYFCASSQEGLAGRGSTDTQYFGPGTRLTVL.

This chain links TRBV7-3 with TRBJ1-1, with a weak D call TRBD1 (5 bases). V gave up 9 bases and J gave up 3 bases, with 14 bases separating them. CDR1 is SGHTA and CDR2 is FQGTGA in the germline V gene. The CDR3 runs to 13 residues. In nucleotides, the CDR3 is TGTGCCAGTAAAGCAGGGCTGGACACTGAAGCTTTCTTT. Amino acids: CASKAGLDTEAFF.

The chain links TRBV18 to TRBJ2-7; D possibly corresponds to TRBD1 (6 bases). Per the germline V gene, CDR1 is KGHSH and CDR2 is LQKENI. V was cut by 2 bases and J by 0 bases, with 11 bases left in between. The length of the CDR3 is 15 residues. The CDR3 loop is CASSPDRFHSYEQYF. As DNA, the CDR3 is TGTGCCAGCTCACCAGACAGGTTCCACTCCTACGAGCAGTACTTC.

The J gene is TRBJ1-1, the V gene TRBV11-3; D ambiguous. Deletions cut 4 bases from V and 0 bases from J, with 6 bases between. CDR3 length: 13 residues. Germline CDR1 reads SGHNT; CDR2 reads YENEEA. For the CDR3, the DNA is TGTGCCAGCAGCTACTACATGAACACTGAAGCTTTCTTT. Residues: CASSYYMNTEAFF. The whole variable domain, filled in from reference TRBV11-3 and TRBJ1-1, reads EAGVVQSPRYKIIEKKQPVAFWCNPISGHNTLYWYLQNLGQGPELLIRYENEEAVDDSQLPKDRFSAERLKGVDSTLKIQPAELGDSAVYLCASSYYMNTEAFFGQGTRLTVV.

The chain uses TRBV2 and TRBJ1-5; D unclear. The V end lost 7 bases, the J end lost 4 bases, and 8 bases lay between the germline ends. Germline CDR1 and CDR2: SNHLY and FYNNEI. The CDR3 sequence is 12 residues long. The CDR3 is CASTDGNQPQHF. DNA of the CDR3: TGTGCCAGCACTGACGGGAATCAGCCCCAGCATTTT.

J is TRBJ2-2 and V is TRBV7-2; D not resolved. Germline CDR1 SGHTA, CDR2 FQGNSA. V lost 1 base to trimming and J lost 10 bases, with 13 bases between them. This CDR3 has 14 amino acids. The CDR3 reads CASSLGLGRLELFF. CDR3 bases: TGTGCCAGCAGCTTAGGTCTAGGACGTCTGGAGCTGTTTTTT.

The CDR3 coding sequence is TGTGCCACCTTGAGGGACAGGGGACACTATGGCTACACCTTC. Amino acid sequence: CATLRDRGHYGYTF. The chain joins TRBV19 to TRBJ1-2; TRBD1 matches at 10 bases. Germline loops: CDR1 LNHDA, CDR2 SQIVND (reference sequence). J gave up 3 bases and V 10 bases, and 8 bases lay outside the gene matches. The CDR3 contains 14 residues.

The chain joins TRBV5-5 to TRBJ2-7; TRBD1 matches at 7 bases. J was trimmed by 1 base and V by 4 bases; bases with no gene match: 8. There are 15 residues in the CDR3. The germline gives CDR1 SGHKS, CDR2 YYEKEE (reference sequence). The CDR3 DNA reads TGTGCCAGCAGCCGCACCGGGACAGTATCCTACGAGCAGTACTTC. It specifies CASSRTGTVSYEQYF.

In its sample, this clone was seen once. The chain joins TRBV6-1 to TRBJ2-7; D possibly corresponds to TRBD2 (6 bases). The CDR3 is made up of 13 amino acids. V was pared by 7 bases and J by 2 bases, with 12 bases between. The germline gives CDR1 MNHNS, CDR2 SASEGT. The CDR3 spells CASTMGLTYEQYF. The CDR3, as DNA: TGTGCCAGCACTATGGGACTTACCTACGAGCAGTACTTC.

The V call is TRBV11-3, the J call TRBJ2-5; 8 nucleotides agree with TRBD1. This CDR3 contains 13 residues. V gave up 4 bases and J gave up 10 bases; unmatched junction bases: 8. Germline loops: CDR1 SGHNT, CDR2 YENEEA. The CDR3 sequence: CASSSGQGRDQYF. The CDR3 nucleotides are TGTGCCAGCAGCTCCGGACAGGGACGAGACCAGTACTTC.

The V call is TRBV6-6, the J call TRBJ1-4; 8 nucleotides agree with TRBD1. V lost 8 bases to trimming and J lost 8 bases; unmatched junction nucleotides: 4. CDR1 and CDR2 from the germline V gene are MNHNY and SVGAGI (reference sequence). The CDR3 consists of 12 residues. The CDR3 loop reads CASGQGWEKLFF. The CDR3 DNA sequence: TGTGCCAGCGGACAGGGTTGGGAAAAACTGTTTTTT.

The V and J genes are TRBV6-1 and TRBJ1-4; D unclear. The ends were cut back, 4 bases at V and 8 bases at J, with 14 bases in the middle. Germline V CDR1 and CDR2: MNHNS, SASEGT. CDR3 length equals 14 residues. DNA for the CDR3: TGTGCCAGCAGTGCAAGCGCTCAGATCGAAAAACTGTTTTTT. Translating it yields CASSASAQIEKLFF.

The rearrangement joins TRBV29-1 to TRBJ1-5; no clear D. In germline, CDR1 is SQVTM, CDR2 ANQGSEA. The CDR3 length is 14 residues. The ends were cut back, 4 bases at V and 4 bases at J, with 14 bases in the middle. The CDR3 coding sequence is TGCAGCGTTGGTTTCGCAGGCCCTAATCAGCCCCAGCATTTT. Translation gives CSVGFAGPNQPQHF.

To note about this clone: The same CDR3 also results from other DNA sequences found in this sample. This chain uses TRBV18 with TRBJ2-5; D perhaps matches TRBD2 (6 bases). CDR1 KGHSH and CDR2 LQKENI come from the germline V gene. This CDR3 is built from 12 residues. V dropped 2 bases and J dropped 5 bases, with 6 bases sitting between them. The CDR3 nucleotides are TGTGCCAGCTCACCAGGGGGGGAGACCCAGTACTTC. Its protein is CASSPGGETQYF.

The chain recombines TRBV7-2 with TRBJ2-2; no firm D call. Between the trimmed V and J ends, which lost 3 bases and 1 base, there was a span of 6 bases. This CDR3 has 14 residues. CDR1 SGHTA and CDR2 FQGNSA come from the germline V gene. The CDR3 is CASSFSGNTGELFF. CDR3 coding DNA: TGTGCCAGCAGCTTTTCAGGGAACACCGGGGAGCTGTTTTTT.

This chain uses TRBV6-5 with TRBJ2-3; D is uncertain. The CDR3 has 14 residues. Per germline, CDR1 MNHEY and CDR2 SVGAGI. The V and J ends lost 4 bases and 6 bases respectively, with 14 bases between them. As DNA, the CDR3 is TGTGCCAGCAGTTTATCGAAGACTGGCGATACGCAGTATTTT. It codes for CASSLSKTGDTQYF.

This chain uses TRBV5-4 with TRBJ2-1; 7 bases map to TRBD2. Germline CDR1 SGHNT, CDR2 YYREEE (reference sequence). J lost 6 bases, V lost 4 bases, and 16 bases had no gene match. The CDR3 covers 17 residues. DNA for the CDR3: TGTGCCAGCAGCCTACGTCAGAAGCGGGAATGGGGCAATGAGCAGTTCTTC. This encodes CASSLRQKREWGNEQFF.

Turning to this clone: One junction end does not reproduce the germline sequence, and a read error may be involved. This sequence joins TRBV7-7 and TRBJ2-1; 8 nucleotides align to TRBD2. The CDR3 has 15 amino acids. CDR1 is SSHAT, CDR2 FNYEAQ, per germline (reference sequence). CDR3 sequence: CASSVGLETYNEQFF. The CDR3, as DNA: TGTGCTAGCAGCGTGGGACTAGAGACCTACAATGAGCAGTTCTTC.

The genes are TRBV2 and TRBJ2-5; 11 bases agree with TRBD2. Trimming removed 7 bases from V and 4 bases from J; junction bases left unmatched: 5. The length of the CDR3 is 14 residues. Per germline, CDR1 SNHLY and CDR2 FYNNEI. As DNA, the CDR3 is TGTGCCAGCAACCTCGGACTAGCGGGAGAGACCCAGTACTTC. Residues: CASNLGLAGETQYF.

The chain combines TRBV10-1 with TRBJ1-6; unclear D gene. V shed 0 bases and J shed 7 bases, with 10 bases lying between them. The CDR3 extends over 15 amino acids. Germline CDR1 reads WNHNN; CDR2 reads SYGVQD (reference sequence). The CDR3 DNA reads TGCGCCAGCAGTGAGTCTCCAGCCCCGAATTCACCCCTCCACTTT. It codes for CASSESPAPNSPLHF.

This CDR3 reads CASSLVATEYNSPLHF. For the CDR3, the DNA is TGTGCCAGCAGTTTAGTCGCGACAGAGTATAATTCACCCCTCCACTTT. The rearrangement joins TRBV27 to TRBJ1-6; D possibly corresponds to TRBD1 (5 bases). Germline-derived CDR1 and CDR2 are MNHEY and SMNVEV (reference sequence). The CDR3 has 16 amino acids. The ends were cut back, 2 bases at V and 4 bases at J, with 12 bases in the middle.